The sequence of this TCR beta chain was determined in a study of T-cell memory formation after mild COVID-19. Study-wide context: TCR clusters were mostly donor specific. General study results and limits: CD4/CD8 balance held among clones contracting day 15 to 85, and later expanders leaned CD4+.

This clonotype was seen more than once but under ten times. Its target is unknown. TCRdb processed the 5' RACE reads anew with MiXCR; each CDR3 protein has one entry. The table has just under 150,000 distinct CDR3 sequences, less than 20% seen once; the top ten hold around 2.4%. The receptor was isolated from an adult woman who had mild COVID-19 (a few samples of this study predate the infection). Cell type and time point are not known. The material sequenced was PBMCs or a T cell subset sorted from them (not recorded which).

The chain's CDR3 is CASTGQSQETQYF. In DNA, the CDR3 is TGCGCCAGCACGGGACAGTCCCAAGAGACCCAGTACTTC. This sequence joins TRBV5-1 and TRBJ2-5, with TRBD1 matching 7 bases. Germline V gene data show CDR1 as SGHRS and CDR2 as YFSETQ. The CDR3 sequence is 13 residues long. The J segment lost 1 base and the V segment lost 6 bases, leaving 3 bases of the junction unmatched. Full variable domain (remainder filled in from reference TRBV5-1 and TRBJ2-5): KAGVTQTPRYLIKTRGQQVTLSCSPISGHRSVSWYQQTPGQGLQFLFEYFSETQRNKGNFPGRFSGRQFSNSRSEMNVSTLELGDSALYLCASTGQSQETQYFGPGTRLLVL.